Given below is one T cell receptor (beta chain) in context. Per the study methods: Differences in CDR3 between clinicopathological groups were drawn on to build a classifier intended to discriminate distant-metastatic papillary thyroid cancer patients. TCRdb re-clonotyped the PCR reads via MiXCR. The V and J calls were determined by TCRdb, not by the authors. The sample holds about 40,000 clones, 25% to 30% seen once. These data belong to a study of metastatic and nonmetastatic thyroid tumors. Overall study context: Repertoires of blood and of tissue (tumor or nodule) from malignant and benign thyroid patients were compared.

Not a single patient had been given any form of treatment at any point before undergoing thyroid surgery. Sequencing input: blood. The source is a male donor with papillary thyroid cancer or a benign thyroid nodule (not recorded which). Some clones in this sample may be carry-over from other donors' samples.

The CDR3 spells CASSLGQGFLGSTGELFF. CDR3 bases: TGTGCCAGCTCACTAGGACAGGGGTTCCTGGGTAGCACCGGGGAGCTGTTTTTT. The chain has TRBV12-3 or TRBV12-4 and TRBJ2-2, with 9 positions matching TRBD1. J lost 4 bases, V lost 8 bases, and 17 bases had no gene match. CDR3 length: 18 amino acids.